This T cell receptor beta chain was captured by sequencing in a study of T-cell memory formation after mild COVID-19. TCRdb analysed the 5' RACE reads with MiXCR anew, one entry per CDR3 protein. This sample yields fewer than 700,000 distinct CDR3 sequences, of which about 20% are seen a single time; about 8.2% belongs to the top ten. This clonotype was observed a handful of times. The receptor comes from an adult woman who had mild COVID-19 (a few samples of this study predate the infection). Cell type and time point are not known. The sample was PBMCs or a T cell subset sorted from them (not recorded which).

The CDR3: CASSIIQGGLYGYTF. The CDR3, as DNA: TGTGCCAGTAGTATAATACAGGGAGGCCTCTATGGCTACACCTTC. The chain recombines TRBV19 with TRBJ1-2, with D possibly TRBD1 on 6 matching bases. Germline assignment: CDR1 LNHDA and CDR2 SQIVND (reference sequence). The CDR3 loop spans 15 amino acids. V was clipped by 2 bases and J by 4 bases, with 14 bases between them.